The source of this TCR beta chain is a study of cytomegalovirus exposure and HLA in healthy donors. Study conclusions and caveats: Cytomegalovirus association was listed for about 180 TCR beta chains. Clusters of TCRs from the first cohort tended to co-occur in the roughly 120 validation repertoires (as a later analysis found). Whilst most TCR sequences proved rare, a subset of public TCRs occurred across many donors.

The sample holds one count of this clone. Antigen: not known. The junction differs from germline at one of its ends, possibly a read error. The data were produced by immunoSEQ multiplex PCR, yet TCRdb's version contains in-frame clones alone and is incomplete. The data contain fewer than 250,000 clones, approximately 87% of them singletons. The CDR3 length is 14 residues. Germline CDR1 and CDR2: LNHDA and SQIVND (reference sequence). The chain couples TRBV19 to TRBJ2-1, with 9 bases lining up with TRBD2. The TCR comes from a woman under 30 in good health and CMV-seronegative. Sequences were obtained from PBMCs. As DNA, the CDR3 is TGTGCCAGTAGAATAGCGGGAGCCCGAAATGAGCAGTTCTTC. It is translated as CASRIAGARNEQFF.